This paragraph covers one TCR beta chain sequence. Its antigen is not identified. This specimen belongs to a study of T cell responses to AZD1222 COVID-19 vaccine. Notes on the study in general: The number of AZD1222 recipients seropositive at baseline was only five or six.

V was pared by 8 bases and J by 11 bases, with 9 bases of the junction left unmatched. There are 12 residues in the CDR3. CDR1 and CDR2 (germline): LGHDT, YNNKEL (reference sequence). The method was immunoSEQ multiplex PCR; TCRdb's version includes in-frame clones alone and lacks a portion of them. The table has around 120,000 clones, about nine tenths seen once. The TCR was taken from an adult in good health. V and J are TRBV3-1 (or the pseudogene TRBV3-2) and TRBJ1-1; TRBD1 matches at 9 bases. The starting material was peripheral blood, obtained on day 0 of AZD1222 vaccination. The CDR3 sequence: CASQTGGRGAFF. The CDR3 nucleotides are TGTGCCAGCCAAACAGGGGGCAGAGGGGCTTTCTTT.